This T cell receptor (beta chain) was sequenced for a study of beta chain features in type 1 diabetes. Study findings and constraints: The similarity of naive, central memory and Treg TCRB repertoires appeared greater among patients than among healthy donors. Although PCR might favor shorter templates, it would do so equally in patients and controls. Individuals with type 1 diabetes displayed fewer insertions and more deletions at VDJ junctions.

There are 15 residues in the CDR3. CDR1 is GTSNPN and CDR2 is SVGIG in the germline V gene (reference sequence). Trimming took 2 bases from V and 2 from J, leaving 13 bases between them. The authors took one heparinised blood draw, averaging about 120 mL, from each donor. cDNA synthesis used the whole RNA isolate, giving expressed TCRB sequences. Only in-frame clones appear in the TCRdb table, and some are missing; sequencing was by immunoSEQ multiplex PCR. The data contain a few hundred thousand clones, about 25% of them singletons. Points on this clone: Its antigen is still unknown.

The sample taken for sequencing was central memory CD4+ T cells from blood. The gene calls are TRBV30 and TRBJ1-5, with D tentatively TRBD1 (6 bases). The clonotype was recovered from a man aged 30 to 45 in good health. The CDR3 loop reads CAWSYREGGNQPQHF. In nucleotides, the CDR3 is TGTGCCTGGAGTTACCGGGAGGGGGGCAATCAGCCCCAGCATTTT.